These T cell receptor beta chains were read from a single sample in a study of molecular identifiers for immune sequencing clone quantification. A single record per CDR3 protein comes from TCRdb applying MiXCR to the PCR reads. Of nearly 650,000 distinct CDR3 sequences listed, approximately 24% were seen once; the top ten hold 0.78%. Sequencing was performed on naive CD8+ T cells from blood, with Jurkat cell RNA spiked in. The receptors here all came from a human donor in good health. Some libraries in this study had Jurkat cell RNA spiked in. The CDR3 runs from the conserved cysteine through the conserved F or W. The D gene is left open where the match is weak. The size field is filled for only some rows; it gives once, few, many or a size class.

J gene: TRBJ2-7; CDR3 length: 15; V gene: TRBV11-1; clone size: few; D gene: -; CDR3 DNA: TGTGCCAGCAGCTTAGAAGTCGGGAGCTCCTGCGAGCAGTACTTC; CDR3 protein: CASSLEVGSSCEQYF
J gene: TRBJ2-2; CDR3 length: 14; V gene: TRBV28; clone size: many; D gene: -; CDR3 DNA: TGTGCCAGCAGACTCCGCACTAGTACCGGGGAGCTGTTTTTT; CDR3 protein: CASRLRTSTGELFF
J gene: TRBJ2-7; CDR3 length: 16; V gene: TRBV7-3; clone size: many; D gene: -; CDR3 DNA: TGTGCCAGCAGCTTAACGTTTGGGGACACGGGTTACGAGCAGTACTTC; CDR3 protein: CASSLTFGDTGYEQYF
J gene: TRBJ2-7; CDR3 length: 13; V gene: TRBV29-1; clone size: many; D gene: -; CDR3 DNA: TGCAGCGTTGGTGGAGGTAGCTCCTACGAGCAGTACTTC; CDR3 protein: CSVGGGSSYEQYF
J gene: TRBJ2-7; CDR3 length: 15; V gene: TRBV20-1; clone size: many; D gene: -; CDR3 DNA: TGCAGTGCTAGAGATCAGGGTTTGAGCACCTACGAGCAGTACTTC; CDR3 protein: CSARDQGLSTYEQYF
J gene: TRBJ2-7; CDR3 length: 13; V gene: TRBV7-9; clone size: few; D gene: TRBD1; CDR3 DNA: TGTGCCAGCGAGGGTCCCGGGGACAGATATCAGTACTTC; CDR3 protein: CASEGPGDRYQYF
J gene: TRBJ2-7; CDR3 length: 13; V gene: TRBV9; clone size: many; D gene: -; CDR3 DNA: TGTGCCAGCAGCGTAGGGCAGTCCTACGAGCAGTACTTC; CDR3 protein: CASSVGQSYEQYF
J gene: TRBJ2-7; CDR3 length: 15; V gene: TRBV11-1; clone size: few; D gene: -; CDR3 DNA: TGTGCCAGCAGCCACCTAGCCGGGACAAACGACGAGCAGTACTTC; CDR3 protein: CASSHLAGTNDEQYF
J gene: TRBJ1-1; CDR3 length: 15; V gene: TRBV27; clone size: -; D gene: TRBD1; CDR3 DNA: TGTGCCAGCAGCTACCAGGCAGGGGGCGGCACTGAAGCTTTCTTT; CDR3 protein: CASSYQAGGGTEAFF
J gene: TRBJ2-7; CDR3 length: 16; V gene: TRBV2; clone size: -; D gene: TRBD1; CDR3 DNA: TGTGCCAGCAGCGCCACAGGGGTGAGCATAGGATTCGAGCAGTACTTC; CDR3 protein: CASSATGVSIGFEQYF
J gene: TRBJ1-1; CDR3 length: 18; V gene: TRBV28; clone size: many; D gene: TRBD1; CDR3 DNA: TGTGCCAGCAGTTTATGGGTCACCCCCCCAGGGGGGAACACTGAAGCTTTCTTT; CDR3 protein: CASSLWVTPPGGNTEAFF
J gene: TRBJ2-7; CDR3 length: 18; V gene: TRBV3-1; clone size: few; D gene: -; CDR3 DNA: TGTGCCAGCAGCCAAGGCGGGGACTCGCATATTCTCGCCTACGAGCAGTACTTC; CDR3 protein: CASSQGGDSHILAYEQYF
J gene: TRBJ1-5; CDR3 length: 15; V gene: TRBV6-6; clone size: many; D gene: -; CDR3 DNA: TGTGCCAGCAGCCAGGTCCAAGGGGTTTATCAGCCCCAGCATTTT; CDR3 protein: CASSQVQGVYQPQHF
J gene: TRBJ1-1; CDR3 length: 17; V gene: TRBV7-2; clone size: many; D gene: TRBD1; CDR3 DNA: TGTGCCAGCAGCTTCCCGACAGGGACCTTTGCGAACACTGAAGCTTTCTTT; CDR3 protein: CASSFPTGTFANTEAFF
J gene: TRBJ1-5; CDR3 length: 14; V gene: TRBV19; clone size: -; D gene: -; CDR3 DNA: TGTGCCAGTTGGGGGGGTTATAGCAATCAGCCCCAGCATTTT; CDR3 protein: CASWGGYSNQPQHF
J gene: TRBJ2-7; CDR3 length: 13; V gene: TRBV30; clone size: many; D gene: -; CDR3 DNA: TGTGCCTGGAGTGTAGGGACGAACTACGAGCAGTACTTC; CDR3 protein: CAWSVGTNYEQYF
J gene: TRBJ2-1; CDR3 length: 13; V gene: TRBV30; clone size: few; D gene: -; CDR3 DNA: TGTGCCTGGAGTACCGGGACTTACAATGAGCAGTTCTTC; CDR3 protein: CAWSTGTYNEQFF
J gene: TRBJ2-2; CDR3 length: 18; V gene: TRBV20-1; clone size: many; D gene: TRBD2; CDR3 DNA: TGCAGTGCTAGAGATCCGGGTCTAGCGGGAGTTGTCACCGGGGAGCTGTTTTTT; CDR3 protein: CSARDPGLAGVVTGELFF
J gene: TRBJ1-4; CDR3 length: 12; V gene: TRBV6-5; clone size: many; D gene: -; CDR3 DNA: TGTGCCAGCAGGGGGGGGAGCGAAAAACTGTTTTTT; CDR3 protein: CASRGGSEKLFF
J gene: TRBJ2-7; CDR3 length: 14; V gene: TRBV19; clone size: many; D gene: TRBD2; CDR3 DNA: TGTGCCAGTAGTATCGGCGGGGGGCCCTACGAGCAGTACTTC; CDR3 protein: CASSIGGGPYEQYF
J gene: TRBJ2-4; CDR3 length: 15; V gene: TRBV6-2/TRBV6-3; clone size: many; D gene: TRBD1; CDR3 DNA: TGTGCCAGCAGCTCCGGGACAGCCATCTGGAACATTCAGTACTTC; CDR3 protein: CASSSGTAIWNIQYF
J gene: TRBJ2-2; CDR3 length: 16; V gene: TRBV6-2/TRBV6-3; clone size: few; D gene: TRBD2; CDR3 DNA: TGTGCCAGCAGTTACCCCAGCGGGAGCAGCACCGGGGAGCTGTTTTTT; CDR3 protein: CASSYPSGSSTGELFF
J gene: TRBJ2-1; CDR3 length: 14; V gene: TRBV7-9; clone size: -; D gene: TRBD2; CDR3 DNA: TGTGCCAGCAGCTTTTTAGCGGGGAACAATGAGCAGTTCTTC; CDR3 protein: CASSFLAGNNEQFF
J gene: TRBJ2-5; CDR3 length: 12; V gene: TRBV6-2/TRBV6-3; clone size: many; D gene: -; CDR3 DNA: TGTGCCAGCAGGAGGTTAGAAGAGACCCAGTACTTC; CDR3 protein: CASRRLEETQYF
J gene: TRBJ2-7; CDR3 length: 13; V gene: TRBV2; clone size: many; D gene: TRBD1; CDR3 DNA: TGTGCCACCAATGGACAGGCGGGCTACGAGCAGTACTTC; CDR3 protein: CATNGQAGYEQYF
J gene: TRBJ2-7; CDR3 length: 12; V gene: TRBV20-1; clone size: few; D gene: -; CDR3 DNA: TGCAGTGCTACGGACTTAACCTACGAGCAGTACTTC; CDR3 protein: CSATDLTYEQYF
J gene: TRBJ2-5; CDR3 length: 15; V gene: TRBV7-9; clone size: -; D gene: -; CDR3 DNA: TGTGTCAGCAGCTTAAGTTCGATGGGCCAAGAGACCCAGTACTTC; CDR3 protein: CVSSLSSMGQETQYF
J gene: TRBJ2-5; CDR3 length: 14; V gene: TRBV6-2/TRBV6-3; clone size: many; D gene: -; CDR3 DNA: TGTGCCAGCAGTTACACGGGCCCTCAAGAGACCCAGTACTTC; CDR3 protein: CASSYTGPQETQYF
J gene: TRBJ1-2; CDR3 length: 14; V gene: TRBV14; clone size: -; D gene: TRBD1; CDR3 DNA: TGTGCCGGCAGCCAAAAGGGGGCGGTCTATGGCTACACCTTC; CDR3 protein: CAGSQKGAVYGYTF
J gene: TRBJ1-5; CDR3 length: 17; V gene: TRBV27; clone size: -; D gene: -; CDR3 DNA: TGTGCCAGCAGCACTTTACCGGGACTTCTTAGCAATCAGCCCCAGCATTTT; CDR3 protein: CASSTLPGLLSNQPQHF
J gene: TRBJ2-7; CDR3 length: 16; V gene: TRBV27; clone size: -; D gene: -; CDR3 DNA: TGTGCCAGCAGTTTAAGTGTGGGCAGCAGCTCCTACGAGCAGTACTTC; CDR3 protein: CASSLSVGSSSYEQYF
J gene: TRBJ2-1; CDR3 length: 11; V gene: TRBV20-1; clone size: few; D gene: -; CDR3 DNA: TGCAGTGCTAGACACTACAATGAGCAGTTCTTC; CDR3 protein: CSARHYNEQFF
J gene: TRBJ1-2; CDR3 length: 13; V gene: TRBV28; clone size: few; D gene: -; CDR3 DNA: TGTGCCAGCAGTCAACAGGGAGTCTATGGCTACACCTTC; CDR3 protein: CASSQQGVYGYTF
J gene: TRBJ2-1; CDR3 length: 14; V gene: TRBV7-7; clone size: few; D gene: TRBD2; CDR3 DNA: TGTGCTAGCAGCAACCTAGCGGCCTACAATGAGCAGTTCTTC; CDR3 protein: CASSNLAAYNEQFF
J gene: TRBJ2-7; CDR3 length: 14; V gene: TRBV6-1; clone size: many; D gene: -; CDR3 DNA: TGTGCCAGCCGATTCTGGACGGGGGACTACGAGCAGTACTTC; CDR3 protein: CASRFWTGDYEQYF
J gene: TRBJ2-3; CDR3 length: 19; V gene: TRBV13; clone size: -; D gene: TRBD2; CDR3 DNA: TGTGCCAGCAGCTTAATCGGACTAGCGAGAGGCGGTGGCACAGATACGCAGTATTTT; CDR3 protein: CASSLIGLARGGGTDTQYF
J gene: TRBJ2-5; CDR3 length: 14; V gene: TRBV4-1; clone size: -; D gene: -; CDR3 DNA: TGCGCCAGCAGCCCCGTTGCAGGAATAGAGACCCAGTACTTC; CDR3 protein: CASSPVAGIETQYF
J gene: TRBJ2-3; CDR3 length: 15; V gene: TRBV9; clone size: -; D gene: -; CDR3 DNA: TGTGCCAGCAGCGTAGACGGCAGGTTGGCAGTTACGCAGTATTTT; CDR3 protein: CASSVDGRLAVTQYF
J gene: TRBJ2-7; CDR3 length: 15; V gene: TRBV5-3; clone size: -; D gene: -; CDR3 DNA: TGTGCCAGCAGCTTGCGGGCGGGTTTCTTTGGCGAGCAGTACTTC; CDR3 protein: CASSLRAGFFGEQYF
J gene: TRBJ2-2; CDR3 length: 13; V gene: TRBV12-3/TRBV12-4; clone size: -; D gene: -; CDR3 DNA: TGTGCCAGCGGCATCACCAACACCGGGGAGCTGTTTTTT; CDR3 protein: CASGITNTGELFF
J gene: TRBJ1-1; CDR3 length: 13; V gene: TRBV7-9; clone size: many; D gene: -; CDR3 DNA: TGTGCCAGCAGCCCGCCAGGGTTTACTGAAGCTTTCTTT; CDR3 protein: CASSPPGFTEAFF
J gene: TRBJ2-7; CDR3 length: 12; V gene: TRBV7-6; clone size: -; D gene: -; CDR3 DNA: TGTGCCAGCAGCTCCCGAGAGAGCGAGCAGTACTTC; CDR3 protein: CASSSRESEQYF
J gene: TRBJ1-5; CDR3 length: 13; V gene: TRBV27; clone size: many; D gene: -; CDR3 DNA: TGTGCCAGCTGCCAGGGACGCAATCAGCCCCAGCATTTT; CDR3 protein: CASCQGRNQPQHF
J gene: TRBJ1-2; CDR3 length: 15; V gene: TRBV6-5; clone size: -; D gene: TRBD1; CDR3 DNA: TGTGCCAGCAGTTACGCTGGACAGGGCGGCGGTGGCTACACCTTC; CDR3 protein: CASSYAGQGGGGYTF
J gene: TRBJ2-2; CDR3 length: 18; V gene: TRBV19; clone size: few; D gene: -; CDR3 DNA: TGTGCCAGTAGTAACACCCCATCAAGAAGCTTCTCCACCGGGGAGCTGTTTTTT; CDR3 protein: CASSNTPSRSFSTGELFF
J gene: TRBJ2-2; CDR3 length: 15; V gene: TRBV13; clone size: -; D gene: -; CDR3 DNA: TGTGCCAGCAGCTTAGGGACTAGAACCACAAGGGAGCTGTTTTTT; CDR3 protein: CASSLGTRTTRELFF
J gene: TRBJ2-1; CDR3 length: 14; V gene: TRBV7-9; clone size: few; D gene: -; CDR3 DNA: TGTGCCAGCAGAGATAGCCCCGATTTCGTCGAGCAGTTCTTC; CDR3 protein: CASRDSPDFVEQFF
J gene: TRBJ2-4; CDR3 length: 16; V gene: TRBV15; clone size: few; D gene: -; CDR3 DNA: TGTGCCACCAGCGCAAGGGAGGGGGCAACCAAAAACATTCAGTACTTC; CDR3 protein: CATSAREGATKNIQYF
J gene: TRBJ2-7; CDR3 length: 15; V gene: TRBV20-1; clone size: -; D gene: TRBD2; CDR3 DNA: TGCAGTGCGAGGGAGGTAGCGGGAATTCTCTACGAGCAGTACTTC; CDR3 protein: CSAREVAGILYEQYF
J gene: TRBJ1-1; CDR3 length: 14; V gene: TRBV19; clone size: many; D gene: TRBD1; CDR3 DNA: TGTGCCAGTAGTTCATACAGGGGTTGGACTGAAGCTTTCTTT; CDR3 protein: CASSSYRGWTEAFF
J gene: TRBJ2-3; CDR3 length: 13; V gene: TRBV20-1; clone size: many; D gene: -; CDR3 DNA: TGCAGTGCTGTGACTAGTAGCACAGATACGCAGTATTTT; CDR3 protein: CSAVTSSTDTQYF
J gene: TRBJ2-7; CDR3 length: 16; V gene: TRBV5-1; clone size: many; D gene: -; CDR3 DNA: TGCGCCAGCAGCCCGGTAGGACAGAGTGGGTACCACGAGCAGTACTTC; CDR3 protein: CASSPVGQSGYHEQYF
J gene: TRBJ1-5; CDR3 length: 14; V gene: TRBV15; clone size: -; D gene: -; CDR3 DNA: TGTGCCACCAGCAGAGATCGGGGGGCTCAGCCCCAGCATTTT; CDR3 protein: CATSRDRGAQPQHF